The clone carrying this TCR beta chain was counted once. Per-sample PBMC isolation yielded at least 6.5 million cells. These data originate in a study of blood T cells in healthy people across ages. Overall study: Template switching captured about one barcoded beta molecule per two T cells.

The CDR3 runs 15 residues. V lost 5 bases to trimming and J lost 3 bases, with 16 bases between them. Germline CDR1 reads SEHNR; CDR2 reads FQNEAQ (reference sequence). Together with a sample-barcoded 5' primer, a J-beta primer mix was included in a second PCR lasting 7 to 11 cycles. TCRdb fed the 5' RACE reads into MiXCR, producing one record per CDR3 protein. Among roughly 730,000 distinct CDR3 sequences listed, 56% were seen once. This chain links TRBV7-9 with TRBJ1-1; the D is unclear. The clonotype was recovered from a man aged 40-55 years in good health. Sequenced input: blood. Here the CDR3 reads CASSPPPSIYTEAFF. CDR3 nucleotide sequence: TGTGCCAGCAGCCCGCCCCCAAGTATTTACACTGAAGCTTTCTTT.